This T cell receptor (beta chain) was obtained from a study of T cell responses to AZD1222 COVID-19 vaccine. Here immunoSEQ multiplex PCR was the method, and the copy in TCRdb shows in-frame clones only, minus some. This repertoire shows roughly 150,000 clones, approximately 90% found once; its top ten account for about 5%. The receptor was isolated from an adult in good health. The sequencing here drew on peripheral blood, taken on day 0 of AZD1222 vaccination.

The CDR3 loop is CATSSGRVGNTEAFF. The CDR3 nucleotides are TGTGCCACCAGTTCGGGCCGGGTCGGGAACACTGAAGCTTTCTTT. The chain recombines TRBV24-1 with TRBJ1-1; D gene ambiguous. Germline V gene sequence: CDR1 KGHDR, CDR2 SFDVKD. Trimming removed 6 bases at V and 1 base at J, with 14 bases between. CDR3 length equals 15 residues.